This note documents a single T cell receptor (beta chain) sequence. The antigen remains undetermined. TCRdb's table, derived via immunoSEQ multiplex PCR, lists solely in-frame clones and lacks some. The table includes 7,500 to 10,000 clones, around 70% detected once. These data are taken from a study of CD4+ T cells in melanoma. Study-wide results and caveats: CD8+ T cell, macrophage and B cell function reportedly correlated with neoantigen-specific CD4+ T cells.

The V and J ends lost 3 bases and 0 bases respectively, with 24 bases between them. CDR1 is MNHEY, CDR2 SMNVEV, per germline (reference sequence). The CDR3 consists of 19 residues. The source is a human donor with melanoma. V and J are TRBV27 and TRBJ2-7; possibly TRBD2 for D (6 bases). The sample taken for sequencing was peripheral blood. CDR3 bases: TGTGCCAGCAGTTTTTCCCCCCCCCGGGGGTTGGGCGTCTCCTACGAGCAGTACTTC. Translating gives CASSFSPPRGLGVSYEQYF.